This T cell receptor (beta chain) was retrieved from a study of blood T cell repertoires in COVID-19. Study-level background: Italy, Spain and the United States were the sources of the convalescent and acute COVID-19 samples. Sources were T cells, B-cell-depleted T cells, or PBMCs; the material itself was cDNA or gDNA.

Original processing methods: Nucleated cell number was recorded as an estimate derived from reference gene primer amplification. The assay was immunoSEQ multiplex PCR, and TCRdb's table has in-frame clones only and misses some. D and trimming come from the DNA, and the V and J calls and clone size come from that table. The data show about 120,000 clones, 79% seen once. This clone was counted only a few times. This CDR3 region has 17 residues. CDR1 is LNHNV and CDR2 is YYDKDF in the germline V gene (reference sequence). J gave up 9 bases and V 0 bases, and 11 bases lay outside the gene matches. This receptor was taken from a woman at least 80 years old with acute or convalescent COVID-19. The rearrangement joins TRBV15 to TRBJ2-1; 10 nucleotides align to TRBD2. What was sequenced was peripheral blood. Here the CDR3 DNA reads TGTGCCACCAGCAGAGATGCGGGCCTAGCGGGAGTTTTTGAGCAGTTCTTC. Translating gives CATSRDAGLAGVFEQFF.